Here is one TCR beta chain with its context. Its antigen remains unidentified. The data stem from a study of blood T cells in healthy people across ages. Findings of the study overall: Because donor CMV status was unknown, expanded clonotype changes were possibly confounded.

Combining a sample-barcoded 5' primer with a J-beta primer mix, a second PCR ran for 7 to 11 cycles. TCRdb reprocessed the 5' RACE reads via MiXCR and lists one record per CDR3 protein. The sample consists of approximately 800,000 distinct CDR3 sequences, about 55% of them appearing once. The CDR3 is made up of 14 amino acids. V dropped 5 bases and J dropped 6 bases, with 11 bases sitting between them. Sequenced sample: blood. This clonotype was sampled from a man of 80 years or more in good health. V usage is TRBV12-3 or TRBV12-4 and J usage is TRBJ1-6; tentatively, D is TRBD1 (5 bases). The CDR3 region has the DNA TGTGCCAGCAGTCGCACAGGAGCTAATTCACCCCTCCACTTT. Amino acid sequence: CASSRTGANSPLHF.